Below are 18 T cell receptor beta chains sequenced from a single sample in a study of cytomegalovirus exposure and HLA in healthy donors. 60 Vbeta and 13 Jbeta primers were used in PCR. Repertoires were generated with immunoSEQ multiplex PCR, while TCRdb's copy carries only in-frame clones and drops some. The sample holds more than 100,000 clones; roughly four fifths are singletons and the top ten take roughly 8.2%. The sample consisted of PBMCs. Every receptor here comes from a woman in her fifties or sixties in good health and CMV-seropositive.

This rearrangement joins TRBV5-1 to TRBJ2-3; 7 bases align to TRBD2. Germline assignment: CDR1 SGHRS and CDR2 YFSETQ. The CDR3 is 18 residues long. V shed 3 bases and J 2 bases; nucleotides not matched to a gene: 15. The CDR3 loop reads CASSSLTSLPRHTDTQYF. The CDR3 DNA reads as TGCGCCAGCAGCTCACTGACTAGCTTGCCGAGACACACAGATACGCAGTATTTT.

The rearrangement joins TRBV6-1 to TRBJ2-3; weak D call: TRBD2 (5 bases). CDR3 length: 14 residues. Germline CDR1 MNHNS, CDR2 SASEGT. Trimming shortened V by 6 bases and J by 3 bases, and 13 bases separated the two germline ends. This CDR3 is CASRRTSWTDTQYF. The CDR3 DNA reads TGTGCCAGCAGGAGGACTTCGTGGACAGATACGCAGTATTTT.

The chain carries TRBV7-9 and TRBJ2-7; D unresolved. The CDR3 contains 12 residues. Looked up from germline, CDR1 is SEHNR and CDR2 is FQNEAQ (reference sequence). V was shortened by 5 bases and J by 5 bases, with 10 bases between the two germline ends. The CDR3 loop reads CASSPRVDEQYF. CDR3 nucleotides: TGTGCCAGCAGCCCTCGAGTGGACGAGCAGTACTTC. Variable domain in full (rest from reference TRBV7-9 and TRBJ2-7): DTGVSQNPRHKITKRGQNVTFRCDPISEHNRLYWYRQTLGQGPEFLTYFQNEAQLEKSRLLSDRFSAERPKGSFSTLEIQRTEQGDSAMYLCASSPRVDEQYFGPGTRLTVT.

J is TRBJ2-2 and V is TRBV5-4; perhaps TRBD2 as D (6 bases). CDR3 length: 15 amino acids. Germline CDR1 SGHNT, CDR2 YYREEE (reference sequence). Trimming removed 0 bases from V and 4 bases from J, with 10 bases in between. This CDR3 reads CASSLDSSATGELFF. CDR3 DNA: TGTGCCAGCAGCTTGGATTCTAGCGCCACCGGGGAGCTGTTTTTT.

The chain has TRBV5-1 and TRBJ1-1; D may be TRBD1 (6 bases). Germline CDR1 is SGHRS and CDR2 is YFSETQ. Trimming took 7 bases from V and 0 from J, leaving 13 bases between them. The CDR3 consists of 14 residues. DNA of the CDR3: TGCGCCAGCGGGCCAGGGGATTTGAACACTGAAGCTTTCTTT. This sequence encodes CASGPGDLNTEAFF. The full variable domain, its missing parts supplied by reference TRBV5-1 and TRBJ1-1, is KAGVTQTPRYLIKTRGQQVTLSCSPISGHRSVSWYQQTPGQGLQFLFEYFSETQRNKGNFPGRFSGRQFSNSRSEMNVSTLELGDSALYLCASGPGDLNTEAFFGQGTRLTVV.

J is TRBJ2-7 and V is TRBV28; 12 nucleotides agree with TRBD2. The junction had 16 bases not matched to a gene; V was cut back by 1 base and J by 3 bases. Looked up from germline, CDR1 is MDHEN and CDR2 is SYDVKM. There are 20 residues in the CDR3. CDR3 in DNA: TGTGCCAGCAGTTTATTCGGGCTAGCGGGAGGGCCTAGAAGTCTCTACGAGCAGTACTTC. Its translation is CASSLFGLAGGPRSLYEQYF.

The V gene is TRBV4-1, the J gene TRBJ1-2; D possibly corresponds to TRBD1 (5 bases). The CDR3 totals 14 residues. Trimming removed 4 bases at V and 4 bases at J, with 13 bases between. Germline CDR1 MGHRA, CDR2 YSYEKL. In DNA, the CDR3 is TGCGCCAGCAGCCCTCTCCGACAGCCCTATGGCTACACCTTC. The encoded protein is CASSPLRQPYGYTF.

J is TRBJ1-2 and V is TRBV6-1; no reliable D call. Germline CDR1 reads MNHNS; CDR2 reads SASEGT. The CDR3 length is 13 residues. V lost 6 bases and J 2 bases, leaving 10 bases between the germline ends. CDR3: CASRLTVNYGYTF. CDR3 sequence (DNA): TGTGCCAGCAGACTCACAGTGAACTATGGCTACACCTTC.

This clone was detected once. This chain connects TRBV11-2 to TRBJ2-1, with D perhaps TRBD2 (5 bases). This CDR3 comprises 15 residues. Germline V gene lookup returns CDR1 SGHAT and CDR2 FQNNGV. Trimming removed 5 bases at V and 7 bases at J, with 18 bases between. The CDR3 nucleotides are TGTGCCAGCAGCCCGCAGAGGGCGACGGGTAATGAGCAGTTCTTC. Its translation: CASSPQRATGNEQFF.

This chain joins TRBV6-5 and TRBJ1-1; a weak D match, TRBD1 (5 bases). This CDR3 has 14 amino acids. The germline CDR1 and CDR2 sequences are MNHEY and SVGAGI. V was pared by 5 bases and J by 1 base, with 11 bases between. As DNA, the CDR3 is TGTGCCAGCAGTGAAATTAGGGGGAACACTGAAGCTTTCTTT. Translation: CASSEIRGNTEAFF.

This clone was observed a single time. This rearrangement joins TRBV28 to TRBJ2-7; TRBD2 agrees at 11 bases. Trimming removed 10 bases from V and 0 bases from J; junction bases left unmatched: 5. This CDR3 contains 14 residues. Germline assignment: CDR1 MDHEN and CDR2 SYDVKM. The CDR3 DNA is TGTGCCACCCAAACTAGCGGGAGCTCCTACGAGCAGTACTTC. It yields the protein CATQTSGSSYEQYF.

This sequence joins TRBV2 and TRBJ2-7, with a tentative D call TRBD1 (5 bases). The CDR3 is 14 residues long. V was pared by 6 bases and J by 0 bases, with 12 bases between. Germline CDR1 and CDR2: SNHLY and FYNNEI. CDR3 DNA: TGTGCCAGCAGAGATAGGGGCCCCTCCTACGAGCAGTACTTC. This codes for CASRDRGPSYEQYF.

The CDR3, as DNA: TGTGCCAGCAGCTCACTAGCAACGGGTGGCCACGAGCAGTACTTC. The encoded protein is CASSSLATGGHEQYF. V gene TRBV11-2 combines with J gene TRBJ2-7; D perhaps matches TRBD2 (6 bases). Germline V lookup: CDR1 SGHAT, CDR2 FQNNGV. Trimming stripped 4 bases from V and 5 bases from J, with 18 bases between. The length of the CDR3 is 15 residues.

V and J are TRBV7-9 and TRBJ2-1; no reliable D call. Trimming left V 3 bases short and J 3 bases short, with 3 bases between. The length of the CDR3 is 12 residues. CDR1 and CDR2 from the germline V gene are SEHNR and FQNEAQ (reference sequence). For the CDR3, the DNA is TGTGCCAGCAGCTTTAACTACAATGAGCAGTTCTTC. Its translation: CASSFNYNEQFF.

V gene TRBV6-1 combines with J gene TRBJ1-2, with D hard to call. CDR3 length: 15 amino acids. Germline-derived CDR1 and CDR2 are MNHNS and SASEGT. Trimming removed 1 base from V and 2 bases from J, with 11 bases in between. CDR3 amino acids: CASSEGLPANYGYTF. In DNA form, the CDR3 reads TGTGCCAGCAGTGAAGGGTTACCCGCGAACTATGGCTACACCTTC.

This clone was picked up a small number of times. The rearrangement links TRBV6-5 to TRBJ1-1, with 7 bases identical to TRBD1. Germline CDR1 is MNHEY and CDR2 is SVGAGI. Trimming took 6 bases from V and 4 from J; bases not matched to a gene: 5. The CDR3 sequence is 13 residues long. The CDR3 is CASSLDRATEAFF. CDR3 nucleotides: TGTGCCAGCAGCCTCGACAGGGCCACTGAAGCTTTCTTT.

The J gene is TRBJ2-5, the V gene TRBV27; TRBD1 agrees at 8 bases. V was clipped by 5 bases and J by 5 bases; unmatched bases: 10. The germline V gene encodes CDR1 MNHEY and CDR2 SMNVEV (reference sequence). The CDR3 is 15 residues long. The CDR3 region has the DNA TGTGCCAGCAGTCCCTCGGACAGGGTGTGGGAGACCCAGTACTTC. Its translation is CASSPSDRVWETQYF.

CDR3: CASKNYSPNSPLHF. The CDR3 DNA reads TGTGCCAGCAAAAACTATAGTCCGAATTCACCCCTCCACTTT. The chain links TRBV28 to TRBJ1-6; unclear D gene. The V gene's germline CDR1 is MDHEN and CDR2 SYDVKM. Between the trimmed V and J ends, which lost 7 bases and 7 bases, there was a span of 14 bases. The CDR3 is made up of 14 amino acids.